The rows below give T cell receptor beta chains drawn from one sample of a study of T cells expressing NK-cell markers. TCRdb reworked the 5' RACE reads into one entry per CDR3 protein, no DNA. The sample data list some 390,000 distinct CDR3 sequences. The sequenced sample consisted of blood T cells: a sorted CD56 or NKG2C T cell subset, CD4+ or CD8+ T cells, or bulk PBMC T cells (not recorded which). These receptors were collected from a woman aged 45-59 years in good health. Each CDR3 is given with its conserved first and last residue. Each record gives: V gene, J gene, CDR3 protein.

>TRBV5-1|TRBJ1-3
CASSLASSGNTIYF
>TRBV12-3/TRBV12-4|TRBJ2-3
CASSLGGVRRTDTQYF
>TRBV6-2/TRBV6-3|TRBJ1-1
CAHRLSPSTEAFF
>TRBV15|TRBJ2-2
CATSRPGLAGGENTGELFF
>TRBV7-2|TRBJ1-2
CASSIRDDGYTF
>TRBV4-1|TRBJ2-4
CASSQEARMDIQYF
>TRBV5-1|TRBJ2-1
CASSLGVGGNNEQFF
>TRBV7-8|TRBJ2-5
CASSQARSRPQETQYF
>TRBV10-2|TRBJ2-3
CASRSSAGLTDTQYF
>TRBV3-1|TRBJ2-6
CASSQDWVAESGANVLTF
>TRBV14|TRBJ2-1
CATSLAGGNNEQFF
>TRBV29-1|TRBJ2-7
CSVERNRQGSYEQYF
>TRBV27|TRBJ2-4
CASSPANKNIQYF
>TRBV4-2|TRBJ2-1
CASSQDGLGQAYNEQFF
>TRBV5-5|TRBJ2-7
CASSLVSDRSYEQYF
>TRBV7-3|TRBJ2-1
CASSLGGAVNEQFF
>TRBV5-1|TRBJ2-1
CASSSGLALGEQFF
>TRBV6-1|TRBJ2-1
CASSEGTSVREQFF
>TRBV11-1|TRBJ2-1
CASSFRAGTGLNEQFF
>TRBV20-1|TRBJ2-7
CSAEADLTYEQYF
>TRBV11-2|TRBJ2-2
CASSMTGGVSGELFF
>TRBV11-3|TRBJ2-4
CASSLDGSKNIQYF
>TRBV30|TRBJ2-4
CAWRDGGNIQYF
>TRBV6-5|TRBJ2-7
CASSYAGGGEQYF
>TRBV24-1|TRBJ2-1
CATSDTRGLSSYNEQFF
>TRBV5-1|TRBJ2-4
CASSRWETNIQYF
>TRBV20-1|TRBJ2-7
CSATSPLNLPEQYF
>TRBV25-1|TRBJ1-2
CASSGSGQSYGYTF
>TRBV9|TRBJ1-2
CASSVEAGRSYGYTF
>TRBV7-9|TRBJ2-1
CASSSGPSTSSYNEQFF
>TRBV20-1|TRBJ2-3
CSARDRDPFQNTDTQYF
>TRBV6-5|TRBJ2-5
CASSTPYLGVRETQYF
>TRBV20-1|TRBJ2-1
CSALWDPGDPYNEQFF
>TRBV5-1|TRBJ1-2
CASSARQGPAYGYTF
>TRBV29-1|TRBJ2-3
CSVEATHTQYF
>TRBV24-1|TRBJ2-3
CATSDQNPDTQYF
>TRBV29-1|TRBJ1-3
CSVEGQGMDTIYF
>TRBV6-2/TRBV6-3|TRBJ2-3
CASSSTSRRDTQYF
>TRBV29-1|TRBJ1-6
CSVGQGTGSPLHF
>TRBV12-3/TRBV12-4|TRBJ2-3
CASSPSSGRTDTQYF
>TRBV5-5|TRBJ2-5
CASSIRLAETQYF